This TCR beta chain was captured in a study of metastatic and nonmetastatic thyroid tumors. At the level of the study: Across blood and tumor or nodule tissue, repertoires from malignant and benign thyroid patients were compared with one another. Study results and caveats: Reports indicated that malignant thyroid tumors showed significantly higher TCR beta diversity than benign nodules did, in blood and tumor.

CDR3 length equals 16 residues. The germline CDR1 and CDR2 sequences are SGHTA and FQGNSA. J was trimmed by 2 bases and V by 3 bases; bases with no gene match: 5. On this clone itself: The antigen remains unidentified.

Treatment of any kind had been given to no patient before thyroid surgery. As originally analysed: Construction of a distant-metastasis classifier for papillary thyroid cancer relied on CDR3 differences across clinicopathological groups. Using MiXCR, TCRdb reanalyzed the PCR reads. TCRdb, not the original authors, processed these V and J calls. The sample yields about 13,000 clones, about 23% seen once. The sequencing input was blood. The clonotype originates from a female donor with papillary thyroid cancer or a benign thyroid nodule (not recorded which). Some clones in this sample may be carry-over from other donors' samples. The chain is built from TRBV7-2 and TRBJ2-5, with 11 bases aligning to TRBD2. CDR3 in amino acids: CASSFGTSGPQETQYF. The CDR3 region has the DNA TGTGCCAGCAGCTTTGGGACTAGCGGCCCACAAGAGACCCAGTACTTC.